Sequencing of this TCR beta chain was carried out in a study of CD8 T cells in Susac syndrome. This CDR3 comprises 13 residues. Per germline, CDR1 SGHDN and CDR2 FVKESK. After removal of 2 bases from V and 11 bases from J, the junction contained 6 bases not matched to a gene. Reverse transcription of about 0.45 to 1 ug RNA was carried out with random hexamers. MiXCR was run by TCRdb on the immunoSEQ multiplex PCR reads, yielding one entry per CDR3 protein. The profile shows fewer than 200,000 distinct CDR3 sequences, 80% to 95% of them singletons. CD8+ and CD4+ T cells from blood underwent TCR beta sequencing.

The chain has TRBV14 and TRBJ1-5, with 7 positions matching TRBD1. Sequencing was carried out using CD4+ T cells from PBMCs. The source of this sequence is a human donor in good health. The CDR3 loop reads CASSQSRQGAQHF. The CDR3 DNA reads TGTGCCAGCAGCCAATCCCGACAGGGAGCCCAGCATTTT.